This T cell receptor (beta chain) originates from a study of shared clonotypes between healthy human individuals. Study-level results: Naive subsets generally had larger estimated richness than memory subsets. For naive CD4 cells, approximately 4.7% of clonotypes were shared across a few donors.

With V trimmed by 0 bases and J by 5 bases, 15 bases remained unmatched. The CDR3 extends over 18 amino acids. The germline V gene has CDR1 SGDLS and CDR2 YYNGEE. Each of the donors was a healthy adult who was HIV-negative and had not had a recent acute infection or vaccination. It was across several immunoSEQ plates that each subset's genomic DNA was evenly split. The table came from immunoSEQ multiplex PCR; TCRdb's copy has only in-frame clones and leaves some out. This table holds fewer than 850,000 clones, about 92% found once. In the case of this clone: Its target is unknown.

The material sequenced was memory CD8+ T cells from PBMCs. Subset reported: CD45RO+ cells pooled with CCR7-negative TemRA cells. This chain joins TRBV9 and TRBJ2-7, with 9 nucleotides matching TRBD2. The receptor's source is a man between 18 and 35 years old in good health. Some clones in this sample may be carry-over from other donors' samples. The CDR3 spells CASSVGASGTASNDEQYF. Here the CDR3 DNA reads TGTGCCAGCAGCGTAGGAGCTAGCGGGACAGCAAGTAATGACGAGCAGTACTTC.